The TCR beta chain under discussion was sequenced for a study of technical replicates of blood from several donors. This CDR3 comprises 13 residues. CDR1 MDHEN and CDR2 SYDVKM come from the germline V gene. The V end was cut by 6 bases, the J end by 1 base, with 6 bases between. The table came from immunoSEQ multiplex PCR; TCRdb's copy has only in-frame clones and leaves some out. Among some 80,000 clones listed, roughly 94% were seen once. This TCR came from a human donor in good health. Input material: T cells isolated from PBMCs. The rearrangement uses TRBV28 and TRBJ2-2, with D tentatively TRBD2 (6 bases). CDR3 region: CASSGGNTGELFF. The CDR3 region has the DNA TGTGCCAGCAGCGGGGGGAACACCGGGGAGCTGTTTTTT.